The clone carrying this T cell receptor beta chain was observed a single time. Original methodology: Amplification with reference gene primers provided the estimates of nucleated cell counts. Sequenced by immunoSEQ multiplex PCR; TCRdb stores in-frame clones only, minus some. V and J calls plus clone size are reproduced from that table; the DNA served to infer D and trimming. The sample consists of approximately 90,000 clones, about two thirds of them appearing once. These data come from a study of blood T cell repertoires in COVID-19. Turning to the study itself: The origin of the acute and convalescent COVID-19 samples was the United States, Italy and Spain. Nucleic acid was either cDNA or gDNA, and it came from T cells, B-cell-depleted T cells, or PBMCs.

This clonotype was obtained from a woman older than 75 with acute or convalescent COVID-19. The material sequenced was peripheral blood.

This CDR3 reads CASSQSQGTGNQPQHF. CDR3 sequence (DNA): TGCGCCAGCAGTCAATCGCAGGGTACCGGCAATCAGCCCCAGCATTTT. The chain is built from TRBV23-1 and TRBJ1-5; tentatively, D is TRBD1 (5 bases). TRBV23-1 falls under the ORF class, with uncertain function. The CDR3 is made up of 16 amino acids. V gave up 0 bases and J gave up 2 bases, with 11 bases separating them.